These 31 T cell receptor beta chains were sequenced from one sample in a study of T cell responses to AZD1222 COVID-19 vaccine. Libraries were prepared by immunoSEQ multiplex PCR; TCRdb keeps only in-frame clonotypes and omits some of them. The data contain about 120,000 clones, around 92% of them singletons. This material consisted of peripheral blood, taken on day 0 of AZD1222 vaccination. These receptors all come from an adult in good health.

This clone was seen only once. This sequence joins TRBV29-1 and TRBJ1-2; tentatively, D is TRBD1 (6 bases). Germline CDR1 is SQVTM and CDR2 is ANQGSEA. The CDR3 covers 16 residues. V shed 2 bases and J shed 4 bases, with 20 bases lying between them. In nucleotides, the CDR3 is TGCAGCGTTGAATCTGGAGCCGATAGGGGGGCCTATGGCTACACCTTC. This sequence encodes CSVESGADRGAYGYTF. The full variable domain, with the rest looked up from reference TRBV29-1 and TRBJ1-2, is SAVISQKPSRDICQRGTSLTIQCQVDSQVTMMFWYRQQPGQSLTLIATANQGSEATYESGFVIDKFPISRPNLTFSTLTVSNMSPEDSSIYLCSVESGADRGAYGYTFGSGTRLTVV.

The chain carries TRBV18 and TRBJ1-6, with TRBD1 as a possible D gene (5 bases). The V gene lost 0 bases and the J gene lost 9 bases, with 12 bases spanning the gap. Germline CDR1 reads KGHSH; CDR2 reads LQKENI. The CDR3 loop spans 15 amino acids. The CDR3 bases are TGTGCCAGCTCACCACCCGGGACGAGAGTTTCACCCCTCCACTTT. Amino acids: CASSPPGTRVSPLHF.

The chain employs TRBV12-2 and TRBJ2-1. TRBV12-2 corresponds to a pseudogene. This CDR3 has 16 residues. The CDR3 DNA sequence: TGTGCAAGTCGCTTAGGATGGGATATGGGCTACAATGAGCAGTTCTTC. Its translation: CASRLGWDMGYNEQFF.

This chain uses TRBV28 with TRBJ1-2, with D perhaps matching TRBD1 (5 bases). The CDR3 sequence is 14 residues long. Germline V gives CDR1 MDHEN, CDR2 SYDVKM. With 2 bases removed from V and 4 bases from J, the gap between germline ends came to 11 bases. CDR3 protein: CASSLPRTSYGYTF. CDR3 coding DNA: TGTGCCAGCAGTTTACCCCGGACAAGCTATGGCTACACCTTC.

The chain is built from TRBV27 and TRBJ1-5; 7 bases align to TRBD1. V lost 10 bases to trimming and J lost 6 bases; unmatched junction nucleotides: 6. This CDR3 is 12 amino acids long. Germline assignment: CDR1 MNHEY and CDR2 SMNVEV (reference sequence). The CDR3 spells CATTTGTQPQHF. The CDR3 DNA is TGTGCCACCACGACAGGGACTCAGCCCCAGCATTTT.

The gene calls are TRBV5-1 and TRBJ1-1; D is ambiguous. This CDR3 has 13 residues. Trimming cost V 2 bases and J 0 bases, with 5 bases left between them. CDR1 is SGHRS and CDR2 is YFSETQ in the germline V gene. In nucleotides, the CDR3 is TGCGCCAGCAGCTTCGGGATGAACACTGAAGCTTTCTTT. Translated, it gives CASSFGMNTEAFF.

CDR3 bases: TGTGCCAGTAGACCGGGACAACTGAACACTGAAGCTTTCTTT. Translating gives CASRPGQLNTEAFF. The chain carries TRBV19 and TRBJ1-1; tentative D call: TRBD1 (6 bases). Germline CDR1 is LNHDA and CDR2 is SQIVND (reference sequence). The CDR3 runs 14 residues. The germline V and J ends were trimmed by 6 bases and 0 bases, with 11 bases remaining between them.

This sequence joins TRBV20-1 and TRBJ1-2; 8 bases agree with TRBD1. The CDR3 loop spans 14 amino acids. Germline V gene lookup returns CDR1 DFQATT and CDR2 SNEGSKA (reference sequence). Losses at the gene ends were 3 bases for V and 8 bases for J; bases not matched to a gene: 11. The CDR3 loop is CSASLGNRGGGYTF. The CDR3 DNA reads TGCAGTGCTAGTCTGGGAAACAGGGGGGGCGGCTACACCTTC.

The gene calls are TRBV2 and TRBJ1-1; D not certain. The V gene lost 6 bases and the J gene lost 1 base, with 9 bases spanning the gap. This CDR3 comprises 13 residues. CDR1 is SNHLY, CDR2 FYNNEI, per germline. The CDR3 reads CASSRGPNTEAFF. The CDR3 bases are TGTGCCAGCAGCCGAGGCCCGAACACTGAAGCTTTCTTT.

The sample holds one count of this clone. The chain joins TRBV25-1 to TRBJ2-2; no definite D call. Germline V gene lookup returns CDR1 MGHDK and CDR2 SYGVNS. The CDR3 sequence is 14 residues long. The V end lost 1 base, the J end lost 5 bases, and 8 bases lay between the germline ends. The CDR3 coding sequence is TGTGCCAGCAGTGAATTACGGGCAACCGGGGAGCTGTTTTTT. Its translation: CASSELRATGELFF.

This chain links TRBV6-5 with TRBJ2-7; the D is unclear. Germline assignment: CDR1 MNHEY and CDR2 SVGAGI. Trimming shortened V by 6 bases and J by 2 bases, and 8 bases separated the two germline ends. The length of the CDR3 is 12 residues. CDR3 DNA: TGTGCCAGCAGCTCTAGGGCCTACGAGCAGTACTTC. Translating gives CASSSRAYEQYF.

The DNA for the CDR3 is TGTGCCAGCAGTCACAGGGGTTCGAGTCTGGGTGTTGGGGCCAACGTCCTGACTTTC. The encoded protein is CASSHRGSSLGVGANVLTF. This chain joins TRBV6-4 and TRBJ2-6; 7 bases are a match to TRBD1. Per germline, CDR1 MRHNA and CDR2 SNTAGT. The V gene end was trimmed by 5 bases and the J gene end by 3 bases; junction bases not matched to a gene: 16. The CDR3 extends over 19 amino acids.

The chain uses TRBV2 and TRBJ2-7; 8 nucleotides match TRBD2. This CDR3 comprises 13 residues. CDR1 SNHLY and CDR2 FYNNEI come from the germline V gene. The J segment lost 2 bases and the V segment lost 6 bases, leaving 3 bases of the junction unmatched. The CDR3 DNA follows: TGTGCCAGCAGGGGACTAGTCACCTACGAGCAGTACTTC. Its protein is CASRGLVTYEQYF.

The chain recombines TRBV30 with TRBJ1-5; weak D call: TRBD1 (5 bases). CDR3 length: 15 residues. CDR1 and CDR2 (germline): GTSNPN, SVGIG (reference sequence). With 0 bases removed from V and 4 bases from J, the gap between germline ends came to 13 bases. The CDR3 sequence is CAWSVRGLLNQPQHF. CDR3 bases: TGTGCCTGGAGTGTAAGGGGACTCCTAAATCAGCCCCAGCATTTT. The entire variable domain, with the rest obtained from reference TRBV30 and TRBJ1-5, is as follows: SQTIHQWPATLVQPVGSPLSLECTVEGTSNPNLYWYRQAAGRGLQLLFYSVGIGQISSEVPQNLSASRPQDRQFILSSKKLLLSDSGFYLCAWSVRGLLNQPQHFGDGTRLSIL.

This clone is categorized as medium-sized. The V call is TRBV5-6, the J call TRBJ2-6; 10 nucleotides align to TRBD1. Germline V gene lookup returns CDR1 SGHDT and CDR2 YYEEEE. V shed 5 bases and J 0 bases; nucleotides not matched to a gene: 8. This CDR3 comprises 18 residues. CDR3 coding DNA: TGTGCCAGCAGATTTACGGGACAGGGGACCTCTGGGGCCAACGTCCTGACTTTC. This translates into CASRFTGQGTSGANVLTF.

V usage is TRBV9 and J usage is TRBJ2-2, with D perhaps matching TRBD1 or TRBD2 (6 bases each). Germline CDR1 SGDLS, CDR2 YYNGEE. The CDR3 loop spans 16 amino acids. Deletions cut 4 bases from V and 2 bases from J, with 15 bases between. CDR3 sequence (DNA): TGTGCCAGCAGCCCCGGGGGACACCGTAACACCGGGGAGCTGTTTTTT. Translated, it gives CASSPGGHRNTGELFF.

The rearrangement links TRBV7-6 to TRBJ2-3; TRBD2 agrees at 10 bases. J gave up 2 bases and V 3 bases, and 5 bases lay outside the gene matches. There are 16 residues in the CDR3. CDR1 is SGHVS and CDR2 is FNYEAQ in the germline V gene. In nucleotides, the CDR3 is TGTGCCAGCAGCTTCCAGCGGGGGGGACACACAGATACGCAGTATTTT. Protein: CASSFQRGGHTDTQYF.

This clone was recorded only once. J is TRBJ1-6 and V is TRBV3-1 (or the pseudogene TRBV3-2), with D maybe TRBD1 (6 bases). The germline CDR1 and CDR2 sequences are LGHDT and YNNKEL (reference sequence). Trimming took 1 base from V and 4 from J, leaving 8 bases between them. This CDR3 contains 15 residues. This CDR3 reads CASSQGTDYNSPLHF. The DNA for the CDR3 is TGTGCCAGCAGCCAAGGGACAGATTATAATTCACCCCTCCACTTT.

This sequence joins TRBV7-9 and TRBJ1-2; D is uncertain. The ends were cut back, 1 base at V and 0 bases at J, with 9 bases in the middle. CDR3 length: 15 residues. Germline lookup yields CDR1 SEHNR and CDR2 FQNEAQ (reference sequence). CDR3 coding DNA: TGTGCCAGCAGCTTAGGAACTGTGACTAACTATGGCTACACCTTC. Its translation: CASSLGTVTNYGYTF.

The chain has TRBV29-1 and TRBJ1-1; 7 bases agree with TRBD1. The junction had 9 bases not matched to a gene; V was cut back by 6 bases and J by 11 bases. Germline CDR1 is SQVTM and CDR2 is ANQGSEA. The CDR3 extends over 11 amino acids. CDR3 nucleotide sequence: TGCAGCGTAGAACAGGGGTTGGGTGCTTTCTTT. Translating it yields CSVEQGLGAFF.

The rearrangement uses TRBV7-8 and TRBJ2-1; 9 bases match TRBD2. The V segment lost 6 bases and the J segment 0 bases; nucleotides outside the gene matches: 15. Germline loops: CDR1 SGHVS, CDR2 FQNEAQ. This CDR3 region has 19 residues. The CDR3 bases are TGTGCCAGCAGTCAAAAAGCCAGCGGGGGGTTTGGCTCCTACAATGAGCAGTTCTTC. It yields the protein CASSQKASGGFGSYNEQFF.

This chain connects TRBV13 to TRBJ1-4; D gene uncertain. V dropped 2 bases and J dropped 5 bases, with 9 bases sitting between them. Germline V gene data show CDR1 as PRHDT and CDR2 as FYEKMQ (reference sequence). The CDR3 consists of 14 residues. The CDR3 DNA follows: TGTGCCAGCAGCTTAAGAGGCTTAAATGAAAAACTGTTTTTT. Its protein product is CASSLRGLNEKLFF.

This clone was counted a single time. The J gene is TRBJ2-1, the V gene TRBV30; 7 bases align to TRBD1. CDR1 and CDR2 from the germline V gene are GTSNPN and SVGIG (reference sequence). V shed 3 bases, J shed 14 bases, and the junction held 7 bases outside the gene matches. The CDR3 totals 11 residues. In DNA, the CDR3 is TGTGCCTGGAGCAAAGGGACAGAGAAGTTCTTC. It translates to CAWSKGTEKFF. The complete variable domain, with remaining parts taken from reference TRBV30 and TRBJ2-1, reads SQTIHQWPATLVQPVGSPLSLECTVEGTSNPNLYWYRQAAGRGLQLLFYSVGIGQISSEVPQNLSASRPQDRQFILSSKKLLLSDSGFYLCAWSKGTEKFFGPGTRLTVL.

The J gene is TRBJ1-1, the V gene TRBV2, with 8 positions matching TRBD1. Germline V lookup: CDR1 SNHLY, CDR2 FYNNEI. After removal of 5 bases from V and 8 bases from J, the junction contained 13 bases not matched to a gene. The CDR3 contains 15 residues. CDR3 in amino acids: CASSPPRTTGGEAFF. CDR3 in DNA: TGTGCCAGCAGTCCCCCCCGAACTACAGGGGGAGAAGCTTTCTTT.

The rearrangement uses TRBV6-2 or TRBV6-3 and TRBJ1-2, with a possible D match to TRBD1 (5 bases). Germline V gives CDR1 MNHEY, CDR2 SVGEGT. Trimming took 5 bases from V and 3 from J, leaving 22 bases between them. This CDR3 has 17 residues. The CDR3 here is CASSVGTSWGGDYGYTF. The CDR3 DNA sequence: TGTGCCAGCAGTGTTGGGACGAGCTGGGGAGGAGACTATGGCTACACCTTC.

The count of this clone is one. This chain joins TRBV10-3 and TRBJ2-7; D may correspond to TRBD1 or TRBD2 (5 bases each). Germline lookup yields CDR1 ENHRY and CDR2 SYGVKD. V was trimmed by 6 bases and J by 0 bases, leaving 12 bases between them. This CDR3 has 14 residues. The CDR3 reads CAIRPGPGSYEQYF. As DNA, the CDR3 is TGTGCCATCAGGCCGGGACCCGGCTCCTACGAGCAGTACTTC.

The chain combines TRBV3-1 (or the pseudogene TRBV3-2) with TRBJ1-1, with D perhaps matching TRBD1 (6 bases). The CDR3 spans 15 residues. Germline V gene data show CDR1 as LGHDT and CDR2 as YNNKEL (reference sequence). V lost 2 bases to trimming and J lost 0 bases, with 10 bases between them. The CDR3 here is CASSQTQGMNTEAFF. The CDR3 DNA reads TGTGCCAGCAGCCAAACACAGGGAATGAACACTGAAGCTTTCTTT.

The chain is built from TRBV5-1 and TRBJ1-1; 7 positions match TRBD1. V was clipped by 0 bases and J by 0 bases; unmatched bases: 5. CDR3 length: 16 amino acids. Germline V gene sequence: CDR1 SGHRS, CDR2 YFSETQ. CDR3: CASSLGQTGMNTEAFF. DNA of the CDR3: TGCGCCAGCAGCTTGGGGCAGACAGGGATGAACACTGAAGCTTTCTTT.

This chain joins TRBV7-9 and TRBJ2-1, with TRBD2 as a possible D gene (6 bases). The CDR3 runs 16 residues. The V gene's germline CDR1 is SEHNR and CDR2 FQNEAQ (reference sequence). Trimming cost V 1 base and J 2 bases, with 12 bases left between them. This chain's CDR3 is CASSLVSGGTYNEQFF. CDR3 in DNA: TGTGCCAGCAGCTTAGTCTCCGGGGGAACCTACAATGAGCAGTTCTTC.

The chain joins TRBV14 to TRBJ2-5, with a weak D call TRBD1 (7 bases). Germline values: CDR1 SGHDN, CDR2 FVKESK. The ends were cut back, 4 bases at V and 7 bases at J, with 19 bases in the middle. The CDR3 loop spans 15 amino acids. The CDR3 spells CASSRRDSLSGTQYF. The CDR3 DNA reads TGTGCCAGCAGCCGGCGGGACAGCCTGAGCGGGACCCAGTACTTC.

The rearrangement links TRBV28 to TRBJ2-5; 10 bases are a match to TRBD1. Germline V lookup: CDR1 MDHEN, CDR2 SYDVKM. This CDR3 spans 14 amino acids. J was trimmed by 7 bases and V by 8 bases; bases with no gene match: 10. CDR3 DNA sequence: TGTGCCAGCGGACAGGGGGAATTTTTTGGGACCCAGTACTTC. Protein: CASGQGEFFGTQYF. Full variable domain (rest looked up from reference TRBV28 and TRBJ2-5): DVKVTQSSRYLVKRTGEKVFLECVQDMDHENMFWYRQDPGLGLRLIYFSYDVKMKEKGDIPEGYSVSREKKERFSLILESASTNQTSMYLCASGQGEFFGTQYFGPGTRLLVL.